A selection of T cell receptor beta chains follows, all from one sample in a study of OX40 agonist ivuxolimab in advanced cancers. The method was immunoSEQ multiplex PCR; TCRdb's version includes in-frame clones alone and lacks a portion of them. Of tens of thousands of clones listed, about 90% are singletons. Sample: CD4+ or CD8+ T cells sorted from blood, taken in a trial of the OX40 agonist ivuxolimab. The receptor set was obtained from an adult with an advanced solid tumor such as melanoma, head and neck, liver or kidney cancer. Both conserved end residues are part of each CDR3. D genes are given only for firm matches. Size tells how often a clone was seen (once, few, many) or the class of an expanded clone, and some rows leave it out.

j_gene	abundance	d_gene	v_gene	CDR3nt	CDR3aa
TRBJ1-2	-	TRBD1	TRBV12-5	TGTGCTAGTGCCCCCCCGACAGGGAACTATGGCTACACCTTC	CASAPPTGNYGYTF
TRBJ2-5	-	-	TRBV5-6	TGTGCCAGCAGCCTAACGAGGTTTACGGAGACCCAGTACTTC	CASSLTRFTETQYF
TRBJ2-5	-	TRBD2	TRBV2	TGTGCCAGCTCTGAAACTAGCGGGGCAACCCAGTACTTC	CASSETSGATQYF
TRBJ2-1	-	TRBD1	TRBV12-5	TGTGCTAGTGGTTTGAGGGGGCGCGGAGGCTACAATGAGCAGTTCTTC	CASGLRGRGGYNEQFF
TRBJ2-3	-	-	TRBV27	TGTGCCAGCAGTTTTTTATCGCGTGGCCCGAGCACAGATACGCAGTATTTT	CASSFLSRGPSTDTQYF
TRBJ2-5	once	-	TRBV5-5	TGTGCCAGCAGCTTATCAGGGGAAGAGACCCAGTACTTC	CASSLSGEETQYF
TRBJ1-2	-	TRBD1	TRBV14	TGTGCCAGCAGCCGCGGTCTGGGACAGGGGATTTTCGGCTACACCTTC	CASSRGLGQGIFGYTF
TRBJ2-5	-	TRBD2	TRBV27	TGTGCCAGCCGCCGGGAGGGCGCATGGGAGACCCAGTACTTC	CASRREGAWETQYF
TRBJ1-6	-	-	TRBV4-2	TGTGCCAGCAGCCAAGATGGTTGGGGTAATAATTCACCCCTCCACTTT	CASSQDGWGNNSPLHF
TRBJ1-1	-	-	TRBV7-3	TGTGCCAGCAGCTTATCAGGGGTTAACACTGAAGCTTTCTTT	CASSLSGVNTEAFF
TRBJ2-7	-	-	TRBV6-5	TGTGCCAGCAGGGATTACTACGAGCAGTACTTC	CASRDYYEQYF
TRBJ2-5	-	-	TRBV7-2	TGTGCCAGCAGCCGGGGGGCAGTCCAAGAGACCCAGTACTTC	CASSRGAVQETQYF